This T cell receptor (beta chain) was captured in a study of response to subunit inactivated influenza vaccine. TCRdb re-analysed the RT-PCR reads in MiXCR, keeping a single row per CDR3 protein. The repertoire holds 280,000 or so distinct CDR3 sequences, with just over 20% as singletons. Study-wide findings and caveats: The authors suggested that every seasonal influenza vaccination recruits few new T cells.

At least ten counts were recorded for this clonotype. Its antigen is undetermined. From germline, CDR1 is MDHEN and CDR2 SYDVKM. This CDR3 comprises 14 residues. Trimming removed 3 bases at V and 0 bases at J, with 8 bases between. The sample was PBMCs from blood, taken approximately 22 months after vaccination. V gene TRBV28 combines with J gene TRBJ2-5; maybe TRBD2 (5 bases). The TCR comes from a man aged 50-75 years who received an inactivated influenza vaccine. This CDR3 reads CASSLPADQETQYF. The CDR3, as DNA: TGTGCCAGCAGTTTGCCAGCGGACCAAGAGACCCAGTACTTC.